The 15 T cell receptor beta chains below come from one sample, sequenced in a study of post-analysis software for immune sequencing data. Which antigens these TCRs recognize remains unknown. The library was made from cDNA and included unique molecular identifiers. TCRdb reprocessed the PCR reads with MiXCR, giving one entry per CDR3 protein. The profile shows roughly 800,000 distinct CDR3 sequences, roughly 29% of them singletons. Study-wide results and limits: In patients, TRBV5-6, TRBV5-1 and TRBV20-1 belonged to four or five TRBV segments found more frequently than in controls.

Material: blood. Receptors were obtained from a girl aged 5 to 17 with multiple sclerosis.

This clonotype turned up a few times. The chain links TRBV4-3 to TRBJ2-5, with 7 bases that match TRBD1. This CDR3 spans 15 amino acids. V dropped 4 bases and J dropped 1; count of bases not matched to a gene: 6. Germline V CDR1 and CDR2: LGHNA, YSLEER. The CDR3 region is CASSPRRQGQETQYF. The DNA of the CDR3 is TGCGCCAGCAGCCCGAGGCGACAGGGCCAAGAGACCCAGTACTTC.

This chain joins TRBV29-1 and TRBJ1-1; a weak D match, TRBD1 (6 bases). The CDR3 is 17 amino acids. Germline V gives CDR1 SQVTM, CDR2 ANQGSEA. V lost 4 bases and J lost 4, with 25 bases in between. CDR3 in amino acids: CSVVGGSGGFLPTEAFF. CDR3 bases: TGCAGCGTTGTTGGGGGCAGTGGTGGGTTTCTACCCACTGAAGCTTTCTTT. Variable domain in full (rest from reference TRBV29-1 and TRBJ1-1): SAVISQKPSRDICQRGTSLTIQCQVDSQVTMMFWYRQQPGQSLTLIATANQGSEATYESGFVIDKFPISRPNLTFSTLTVSNMSPEDSSIYLCSVVGGSGGFLPTEAFFGQGTRLTVV.

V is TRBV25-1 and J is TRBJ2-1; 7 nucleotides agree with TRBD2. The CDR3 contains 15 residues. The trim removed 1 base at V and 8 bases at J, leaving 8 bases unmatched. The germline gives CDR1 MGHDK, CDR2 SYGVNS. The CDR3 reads CASSESGRAQHEQFF. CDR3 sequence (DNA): TGTGCCAGCAGTGAATCGGGGAGGGCCCAGCATGAGCAGTTCTTC.

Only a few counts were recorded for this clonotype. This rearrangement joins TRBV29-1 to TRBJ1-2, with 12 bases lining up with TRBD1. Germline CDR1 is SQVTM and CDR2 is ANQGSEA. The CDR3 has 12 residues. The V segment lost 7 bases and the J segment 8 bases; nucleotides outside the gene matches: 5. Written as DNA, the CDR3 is TGCAGCGGGGGACAGGGGGCAGGAGGCTACACCTTC. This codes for CSGGQGAGGYTF.

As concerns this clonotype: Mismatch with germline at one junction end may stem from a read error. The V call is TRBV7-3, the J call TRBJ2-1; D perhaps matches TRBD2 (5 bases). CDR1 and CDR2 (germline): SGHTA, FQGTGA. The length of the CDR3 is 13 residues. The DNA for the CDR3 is TGTGCCAGCAGCCGGTTAGAGGGCAATGAGCACTTCTTC. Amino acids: CASSRLEGNEHFF.

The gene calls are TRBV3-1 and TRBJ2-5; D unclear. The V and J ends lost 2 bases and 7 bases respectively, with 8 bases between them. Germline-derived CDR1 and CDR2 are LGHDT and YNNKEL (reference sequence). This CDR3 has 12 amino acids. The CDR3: CASSQTSRTQYF. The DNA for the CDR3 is TGTGCCAGCAGCCAAACCTCCAGGACCCAGTACTTC.

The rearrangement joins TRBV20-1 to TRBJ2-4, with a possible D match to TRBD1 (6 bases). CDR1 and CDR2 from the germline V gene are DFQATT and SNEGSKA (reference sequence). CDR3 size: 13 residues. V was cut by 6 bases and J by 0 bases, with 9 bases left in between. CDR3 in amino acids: CSARTVAKNIQYF. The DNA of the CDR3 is TGCAGTGCCAGGACAGTAGCCAAAAACATTCAGTACTTC.

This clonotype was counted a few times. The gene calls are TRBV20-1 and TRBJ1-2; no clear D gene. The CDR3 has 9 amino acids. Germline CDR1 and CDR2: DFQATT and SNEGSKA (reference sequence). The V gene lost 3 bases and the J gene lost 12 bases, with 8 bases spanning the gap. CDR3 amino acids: CSASWENTF. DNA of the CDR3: TGCAGTGCTAGTTGGGAAAACACCTTC.

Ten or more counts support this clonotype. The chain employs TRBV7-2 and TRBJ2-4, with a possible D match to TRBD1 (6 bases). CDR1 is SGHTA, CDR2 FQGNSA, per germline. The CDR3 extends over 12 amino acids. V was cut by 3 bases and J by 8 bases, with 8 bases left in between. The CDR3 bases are TGTGCCAGCAGCTTGAAGGGGGACATTCAGTACTTC. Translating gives CASSLKGDIQYF.

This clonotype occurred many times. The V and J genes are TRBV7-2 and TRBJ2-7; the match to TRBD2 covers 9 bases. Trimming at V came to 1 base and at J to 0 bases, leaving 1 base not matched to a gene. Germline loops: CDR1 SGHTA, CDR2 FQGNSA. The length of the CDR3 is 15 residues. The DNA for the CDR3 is TGTGCCAGCAGCTTAGTTAGCGGGAGCTCCTACGAGCAGTACTTC. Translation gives CASSLVSGSSYEQYF.

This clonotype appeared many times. In DNA form, the CDR3 reads TGCAGCGTTGAAGATACCGGGACAGGGGGCTACGAGCAGTACTTC. It specifies CSVEDTGTGGYEQYF. J is TRBJ2-5 and V is TRBV29-1, with 11 bases that match TRBD1. The end of the DNA aligns better with TRBJ2-7, so the J call may be wrong. The CDR3 covers 15 residues. Germline V gene sequence: CDR1 SQVTM, CDR2 ANQGSEA.

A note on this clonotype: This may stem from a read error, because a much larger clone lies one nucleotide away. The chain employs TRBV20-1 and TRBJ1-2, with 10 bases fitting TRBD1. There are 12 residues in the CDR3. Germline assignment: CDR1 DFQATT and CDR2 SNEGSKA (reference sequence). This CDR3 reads CRARTGGYGYTF. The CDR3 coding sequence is TGCAGGGCTAGGACAGGGGGCTATGGCTACACCTTC.

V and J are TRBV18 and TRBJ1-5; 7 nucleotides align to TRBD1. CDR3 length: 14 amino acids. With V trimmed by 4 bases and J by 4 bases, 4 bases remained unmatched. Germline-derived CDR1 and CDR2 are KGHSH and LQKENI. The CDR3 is CASSRDSPNQPQHF. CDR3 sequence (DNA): TGTGCCAGCTCACGGGACAGTCCGAATCAGCCCCAGCATTTT.

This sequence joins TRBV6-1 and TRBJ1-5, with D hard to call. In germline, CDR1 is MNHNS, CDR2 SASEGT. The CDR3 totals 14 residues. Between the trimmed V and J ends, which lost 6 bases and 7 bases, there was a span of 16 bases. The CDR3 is CASRPLEEWQPQHF. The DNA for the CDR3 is TGTGCCAGCAGACCGTTGGAGGAATGGCAGCCCCAGCATTTT.

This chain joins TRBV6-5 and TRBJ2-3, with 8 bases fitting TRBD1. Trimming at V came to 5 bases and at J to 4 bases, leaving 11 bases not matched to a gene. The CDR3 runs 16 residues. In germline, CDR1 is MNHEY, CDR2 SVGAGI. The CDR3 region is CASSQNRGFRADTQYF. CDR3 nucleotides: TGTGCCAGCAGTCAAAACAGGGGGTTTCGGGCAGATACGCAGTATTTT.